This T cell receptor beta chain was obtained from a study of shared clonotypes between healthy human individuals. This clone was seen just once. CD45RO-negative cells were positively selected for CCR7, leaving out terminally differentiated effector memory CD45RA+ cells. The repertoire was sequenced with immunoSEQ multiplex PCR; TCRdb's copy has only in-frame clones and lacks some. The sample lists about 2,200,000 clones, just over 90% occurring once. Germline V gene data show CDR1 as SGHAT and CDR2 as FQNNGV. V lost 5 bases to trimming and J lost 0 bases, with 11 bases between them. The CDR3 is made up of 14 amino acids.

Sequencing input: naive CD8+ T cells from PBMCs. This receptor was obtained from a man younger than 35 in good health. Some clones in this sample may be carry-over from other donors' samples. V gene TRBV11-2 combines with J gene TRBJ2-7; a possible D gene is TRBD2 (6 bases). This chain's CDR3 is CASSLLASSYEQYF. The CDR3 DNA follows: TGTGCCAGCAGCCTTCTAGCGTCCTCCTACGAGCAGTACTTC. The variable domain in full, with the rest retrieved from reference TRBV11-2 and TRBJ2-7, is EAGVAQSPRYKIIEKRQSVAFWCNPISGHATLYWYQQILGQGPKLLIQFQNNGVVDDSQLPKDRFSAERLKGVDSTLKIQPAKLEDSAVYLCASSLLASSYEQYFGPGTRLTVT.